These 30 T cell receptor beta chains came from one sample sequenced in a study of radiotherapy plus CTLA-4 blockade in lung cancer. TCRdb's copy holds only in-frame clones and misses some; the assay was immunoSEQ multiplex PCR. Of about 60,000 clones listed, around 74% were seen once; the top ten hold 6.5% to 9.5%. Source: peripheral blood, taken from a patient treated with radiotherapy plus ipilimumab. The receptor source for this set is a human donor with non-small cell lung cancer whose response to radiotherapy plus ipilimumab could not be evaluated.

This CDR3 reads CASGLVKKRTSGVSYNEQFF. The CDR3 region has the DNA TGTGCTAGTGGTTTGGTAAAGAAAAGGACTAGCGGGGTTTCCTACAATGAGCAGTTCTTC. The V gene is TRBV12-5, the J gene TRBJ2-1; 12 nucleotides align to TRBD2. CDR1 is LGHNT and CDR2 is FRNRAP in the germline V gene. This CDR3 region has 20 residues. Unmatched junction bases numbered 10, after V lost 0 bases and J lost 1 base.

A remark on this clone: Other DNA sequences of this sample code for an identical CDR3. This chain connects TRBV2 to TRBJ1-2; perhaps TRBD1 as D (5 bases). The ends were cut back, 3 bases at V and 2 bases at J, with 7 bases in the middle. Germline CDR1 is SNHLY and CDR2 is FYNNEI. The CDR3 covers 13 residues. CDR3 coding DNA: TGTGCCAGCAGTGAGGGGGGGAACTATGGCTACACCTTC. This gives the protein CASSEGGNYGYTF.

The V call is TRBV30, the J call TRBJ1-1, with D possibly matching TRBD1 (6 bases). Germline V gives CDR1 GTSNPN, CDR2 SVGIG (reference sequence). This CDR3 is 13 amino acids long. The V and J ends lost 5 bases and 2 bases respectively, with 12 bases between them. The CDR3 reads CAWGRDINTEAFF. DNA for the CDR3: TGTGCCTGGGGCCGGGACATTAACACTGAAGCTTTCTTT.

V is TRBV5-6 and J is TRBJ2-7, with TRBD1 matching over 12 bases. Trimming cost V 3 bases and J 4 bases; bases outside gene matches: 8. The germline gives CDR1 SGHDT, CDR2 YYEEEE. CDR3 length: 16 amino acids. The CDR3 sequence: CASSSSGTGGKYEQYF. The CDR3 DNA follows: TGTGCCAGCAGCTCGTCCGGGACAGGGGGCAAATACGAGCAGTACTTC.

The chain recombines TRBV15 with TRBJ2-7, with 7 bases fitting TRBD2. Trimming at V came to 3 bases and at J to 6 bases, leaving 5 bases not matched to a gene. Germline V gene lookup returns CDR1 LNHNV and CDR2 YYDKDF (reference sequence). The CDR3 has 13 amino acids. CDR3 sequence reads: CATSRGLTSEQYF. The CDR3 coding sequence is TGTGCCACCAGCAGGGGACTAACCTCCGAGCAGTACTTC.

This chain joins TRBV4-1 and TRBJ2-7; possibly TRBD1 for D (6 bases). Germline CDR1 is MGHRA and CDR2 is YSYEKL. The CDR3 is 17 amino acids. Trimming cost V 3 bases and J 2 bases, with 20 bases left between them. The chain's CDR3 is CASSHNAEQGNTYEQYF. CDR3 bases: TGCGCCAGCAGCCACAACGCAGAACAGGGTAACACCTACGAGCAGTACTTC.

CDR3 sequence: CASSKRRFTGVNTEAFF. The CDR3 DNA reads TGTGCCAGCAGCAAACGGAGATTTACGGGAGTGAACACTGAAGCTTTCTTT. The chain employs TRBV11-1 and TRBJ1-1; the D is unclear. The V end lost 5 bases, the J end lost 0 bases, and 19 bases lay between the germline ends. From germline, CDR1 is SGHAT and CDR2 FQDESV (reference sequence). This CDR3 contains 17 residues. The full variable domain, rest sourced from reference TRBV11-1 and TRBJ1-1, is EAEVAQSPRYKITEKSQAVAFWCDPISGHATLYWYRQILGQGPELLVQFQDESVVDDSQLPKDRFSAERLKGVDSTLKIQPAELGDSAMYLCASSKRRFTGVNTEAFFGQGTRLTVV.

V gene TRBV2 combines with J gene TRBJ1-1; 7 bases match TRBD1. V dropped 4 bases and J dropped 1; count of bases not matched to a gene: 6. The CDR3 has 15 amino acids. The germline CDR1 and CDR2 sequences are SNHLY and FYNNEI. The CDR3, as DNA: TGTGCCAGCAGTGGGGCCGGGACAGCGAACACTGAAGCTTTCTTT. Protein sequence: CASSGAGTANTEAFF. The entire variable domain, with the rest obtained from reference TRBV2 and TRBJ1-1, is as follows: EPEVTQTPSHQVTQMGQEVILRCVPISNHLYFYWYRQILGQKVEFLVSFYNNEISEKSEIFDDQFSVERPDGSNFTLKIRSTKLEDSAMYFCASSGAGTANTEAFFGQGTRLTVV.

The sample holds one count of this clone. This chain connects TRBV2 to TRBJ2-3; maybe TRBD2 (7 bases). In germline, CDR1 is SNHLY, CDR2 FYNNEI. The ends were cut back, 4 bases at V and 5 bases at J, with 19 bases in the middle. The CDR3 length is 16 residues. CDR3 region: CASSVVGGRVGDTQYF. CDR3 in DNA: TGTGCCAGCAGTGTCGTAGGGGGGAGGGTAGGAGATACGCAGTATTTT.

The rearrangement joins TRBV7-8 to TRBJ2-1, with TRBD2 identical over 8 bases. Germline lookup yields CDR1 SGHVS and CDR2 FQNEAQ. CDR3 length: 17 residues. With 7 bases clipped from V and 2 bases from J, the junction kept 13 bases outside the gene matches. The CDR3, as DNA: TGTGCCAGCACCGAACTAACCGGGAGGGGGGCCTACAATGAGCAGTTCTTC. This encodes CASTELTGRGAYNEQFF.

Only one count was recorded for this clone. The chain employs TRBV27 and TRBJ1-1, with D maybe TRBD1 (6 bases). Germline CDR1 MNHEY, CDR2 SMNVEV (reference sequence). V lost 4 bases and J 1 base, leaving 10 bases between the germline ends. This CDR3 is 14 amino acids long. This CDR3 is CASSSQGTNTEAFF. The DNA of the CDR3 is TGTGCCAGCAGTTCTCAGGGGACGAACACTGAAGCTTTCTTT.

This clone has a handful of counts. In DNA form, the CDR3 reads TGTGCCAGCAGCTCCCCCGGCGGGGGACTCTCCTACGAGCAGTACTTC. Translating it yields CASSSPGGGLSYEQYF. The J gene is TRBJ2-7, the V gene TRBV7-8; TRBD2 agrees at 7 bases. The V segment lost 4 bases and the J segment 0 bases; nucleotides outside the gene matches: 9. CDR1 and CDR2 (germline): SGHVS, FQNEAQ. The CDR3 is 16 residues long.

This chain uses TRBV15 with TRBJ2-7; perhaps TRBD2 as D (5 bases). The germline V and J ends were trimmed by 0 bases and 3 bases, with 6 bases remaining between them. Germline CDR1 LNHNV, CDR2 YYDKDF (reference sequence). The CDR3 runs to 13 residues. In nucleotides, the CDR3 is TGTGCCACCAGCAGAGACGGGGTCTACGAGCAGTACTTC. Translated: CATSRDGVYEQYF. Filled out from reference TRBV15 and TRBJ2-7, the complete variable domain reads DAMVIQNPRYQVTQFGKPVTLSCSQTLNHNVMYWYQQKSSQAPKLLFHYYDKDFNNEADTPDNFQSRRPNTSFCFLDIRSPGLGDTAMYLCATSRDGVYEQYFGPGTRLTVT.

The sample holds a few counts of this clone. The chain carries TRBV9 and TRBJ2-7; D is possibly TRBD1 (8 bases). Germline CDR1 SGDLS, CDR2 YYNGEE. This CDR3 region has 16 residues. Trimming took off 4 bases at V and 7 bases at J, with 24 bases between the two ends. CDR3 residues: CASSKTGGGSGDEQYF. CDR3 nucleotide sequence: TGTGCCAGCAGCAAAACAGGGGGGGGGAGCGGTGATGAGCAGTACTTC.

Note on this clone: Given the absence of the conserved phenylalanine or tryptophan at the CDR3 end, a read error is likely. The DNA is left out, because the CDR3 cannot be placed on it with certainty; the CDR3 is given as TCRdb lists it. This sequence joins TRBV25-1 and TRBJ1-1; TRBD1, as called in the table, went unchecked against the DNA. The germline CDR1 and CDR2 sequences are MGHDK and SYGVNS. The length of the CDR3 is 10 amino acids, counting both ends. This CDR3 reads CASSEARSGI.

CDR3 loop: CASSFSGQGRGQETQYF. The CDR3 nucleotides read TGTGCCAGCAGCTTCTCCGGACAGGGTCGGGGCCAAGAGACCCAGTACTTC. The V and J genes are TRBV7-9 and TRBJ2-5; the match to TRBD1 covers 8 bases. Germline V gives CDR1 SEHNR, CDR2 FQNEAQ (reference sequence). V dropped 3 bases and J dropped 1; count of bases not matched to a gene: 10. The CDR3 sequence is 17 residues long.

The sample holds many counts of this clone. CDR3 sequence: CAISEPGLAGDEQFF. In DNA, the CDR3 is TGTGCCATCAGTGAGCCGGGACTAGCGGGAGATGAGCAGTTCTTC. This chain links TRBV10-3 with TRBJ2-1, with TRBD2 matching over 14 bases. The germline V gene encodes CDR1 ENHRY and CDR2 SYGVKD. J gave up 8 bases and V 2 bases, and 2 bases lay outside the gene matches. The CDR3 is made up of 15 amino acids.

This clone has a single count. V usage is TRBV4-1 and J usage is TRBJ1-4; D is perhaps TRBD1 (6 bases). With 2 bases removed from V and 10 bases from J, the gap between germline ends came to 14 bases. The CDR3 runs 14 residues. The germline V gene encodes CDR1 MGHRA and CDR2 YSYEKL. CDR3 bases: TGCGCCAGCAGCCAAAGCCAGGGGCTCGGAAAACTGTTTTTT. Protein: CASSQSQGLGKLFF.

CDR3 sequence: CAWNRGVGEQYF. The DNA of the CDR3 is TGTGCCTGGAACAGGGGGGTGGGAGAGCAGTACTTC. V is TRBV30 and J is TRBJ2-7; TRBD1 aligns across 8 bases. CDR1 is GTSNPN, CDR2 SVGIG, per germline (reference sequence). V was clipped by 4 bases and J by 7 bases; unmatched bases: 6. The CDR3 spans 12 residues. Full variable domain (remainder filled in from reference TRBV30 and TRBJ2-7): SQTIHQWPATLVQPVGSPLSLECTVEGTSNPNLYWYRQAAGRGLQLLFYSVGIGQISSEVPQNLSASRPQDRQFILSSKKLLLSDSGFYLCAWNRGVGEQYFGPGTRLTVT.

This clone was seen once. This chain links TRBV2 with TRBJ1-1; TRBD1 matches 8 bases. The CDR3 contains 14 residues. Germline CDR1 reads SNHLY; CDR2 reads FYNNEI. Trimming at V came to 7 bases and at J to 10 bases, leaving 14 bases not matched to a gene. The CDR3 region has the DNA TGTGCCAGCAAATCGACAGGGGCAACAGTTGGAGCTTTCTTT. Its protein product is CASKSTGATVGAFF.

Remarks on this clone: This sample also contains other DNA sequences that code for the same CDR3. This chain uses TRBV20-1 with TRBJ1-1, with 7 bases lining up with TRBD1. V was pared by 1 base and J by 11 bases, with 4 bases of the junction left unmatched. The CDR3 runs to 11 residues. Germline CDR1 is DFQATT and CDR2 is SNEGSKA (reference sequence). The CDR3 DNA sequence: TGCAGTGCTAGAGTTACAGGGGTGGCTTTCTTT. It specifies CSARVTGVAFF.

V gene TRBV9 combines with J gene TRBJ2-1; 10 bases fit TRBD2. The CDR3 is 16 amino acids. Germline CDR1 reads SGDLS; CDR2 reads YYNGEE. V lost 0 bases and J lost 13; bases outside the gene matches: 13. CDR3 nucleotides: TGTGCCAGCAGCGTAGATAGCGGGAGGCATTCGGAGTCTCAGTTCTTC. Its protein product is CASSVDSGRHSESQFF. The full variable domain, its missing parts supplied by reference TRBV9 and TRBJ2-1, is DSGVTQTPKHLITATGQRVTLRCSPRSGDLSVYWYQQSLDQGLQFLIQYYNGEERAKGNILERFSAQQFPDLHSELNLSSLELGDSALYFCASSVDSGRHSESQFFGPGTRLTVL.

The J gene is TRBJ2-7, the V gene TRBV5-4, with 11 positions matching TRBD2. The CDR3 totals 17 residues. V dropped 4 bases and J dropped 5; count of bases not matched to a gene: 14. CDR1 SGHNT and CDR2 YYREEE come from the germline V gene (reference sequence). The CDR3 DNA reads as TGTGCCAGCAGCCGAGGACTAGCGGGTTTCCCCGAAGACGAGCAGTACTTC. This codes for CASSRGLAGFPEDEQYF.

This clone appeared a few times. J is TRBJ1-6 and V is TRBV7-8; TRBD1 agrees at 7 bases. The CDR3 covers 15 residues. From germline, CDR1 is SGHVS and CDR2 FQNEAQ. Unmatched junction bases numbered 8, after V lost 5 bases and J lost 7 bases. In nucleotides, the CDR3 is TGTGCCAGCAGCCCGCCGACAGGGACCAATTCACCCCTCCACTTT. It specifies CASSPPTGTNSPLHF.

This chain joins TRBV28 and TRBJ1-2, with D perhaps matching TRBD1 (6 bases). Germline V gene lookup returns CDR1 MDHEN and CDR2 SYDVKM. The CDR3 consists of 14 residues. V lost 2 bases and J 2 bases, leaving 9 bases between the germline ends. CDR3 coding DNA: TGTGCCAGCAGTTTAGGACAGATGAACTATGGCTACACCTTC. Its protein product is CASSLGQMNYGYTF.

This sequence joins TRBV5-6 and TRBJ1-5; 8 bases are a match to TRBD1. The V gene's germline CDR1 is SGHDT and CDR2 YYEEEE. The CDR3 spans 18 residues. V lost 3 bases, J lost 1 base, and 12 bases stayed unmatched. The CDR3 region has the DNA TGTGCCAGCAGCTCCGGATTAGGACAGGGTCGGAGCAATCAGCCCCAGCATTTT. It translates to CASSSGLGQGRSNQPQHF.

This clone was counted between two and nine times. The chain combines TRBV10-3 with TRBJ1-2; the match to TRBD1 covers 8 bases. CDR1 ENHRY and CDR2 SYGVKD come from the germline V gene. V was clipped by 6 bases and J by 3 bases; unmatched bases: 6. The CDR3 spans 14 residues. This CDR3 reads CAIRSGQGDYGYTF. CDR3 in DNA: TGTGCCATCAGATCTGGACAGGGCGACTATGGCTACACCTTC.

The chain uses TRBV30 and TRBJ2-3, with a possible D match to TRBD2 (5 bases). V shed 5 bases and J shed 2 bases, with 14 bases lying between them. This CDR3 spans 14 amino acids. CDR1 is GTSNPN and CDR2 is SVGIG in the germline V gene (reference sequence). CDR3 loop: CAWGVGKHTDTQYF. The CDR3 DNA sequence: TGTGCCTGGGGCGTCGGGAAACACACAGATACGCAGTATTTT.

A single count supports this clone. The chain recombines TRBV7-2 with TRBJ2-3, with 13 bases lining up with TRBD2. The CDR3 sequence is 17 residues long. The trim removed 4 bases at V and 2 bases at J, leaving 6 bases unmatched. Germline loops: CDR1 SGHTA, CDR2 FQGNSA. This chain's CDR3 is CASSSWTSGGPTDTQYF. The CDR3 DNA reads as TGTGCCAGCAGCTCTTGGACTAGCGGGGGACCCACAGATACGCAGTATTTT.

The chain is built from TRBV19 and TRBJ2-1; 10 bases agree with TRBD2. The CDR3 length is 16 residues. V lost 8 bases, J lost 3 bases, and 10 bases stayed unmatched. Germline V gene lookup returns CDR1 LNHDA and CDR2 SQIVND (reference sequence). CDR3 in amino acids: CASSDLLAGFYNEQFF. CDR3 DNA: TGTGCCAGTTCCGACCTACTAGCGGGATTCTACAATGAGCAGTTCTTC.